This TCR beta chain was profiled in a study of blood T cell repertoires in COVID-19. Generated by immunoSEQ multiplex PCR, the TCRdb table keeps only in-frame clones and is missing some. The table has over 250,000 clones, 75% to 95% seen once. J gave up 4 bases and V 6 bases, and 14 bases lay outside the gene matches. Germline-derived CDR1 and CDR2 are SGHAT and FQNNGV. The CDR3 length is 17 residues. This clone turned up a few times. A Seattle source enrolled patients during active infection and followed them longitudinally. The chain has TRBV11-2 and TRBJ1-4, with TRBD1 matching 7 bases. The clonotype originates from a young adult with COVID-19, enrolled during active disease. The sequenced sample consisted of peripheral blood. The CDR3 DNA reads TGTGCCAGCAGGCTGACAGGGCCCTCCTCCCATAATGAAAAACTGTTTTTT. It is translated as CASRLTGPSSHNEKLFF.